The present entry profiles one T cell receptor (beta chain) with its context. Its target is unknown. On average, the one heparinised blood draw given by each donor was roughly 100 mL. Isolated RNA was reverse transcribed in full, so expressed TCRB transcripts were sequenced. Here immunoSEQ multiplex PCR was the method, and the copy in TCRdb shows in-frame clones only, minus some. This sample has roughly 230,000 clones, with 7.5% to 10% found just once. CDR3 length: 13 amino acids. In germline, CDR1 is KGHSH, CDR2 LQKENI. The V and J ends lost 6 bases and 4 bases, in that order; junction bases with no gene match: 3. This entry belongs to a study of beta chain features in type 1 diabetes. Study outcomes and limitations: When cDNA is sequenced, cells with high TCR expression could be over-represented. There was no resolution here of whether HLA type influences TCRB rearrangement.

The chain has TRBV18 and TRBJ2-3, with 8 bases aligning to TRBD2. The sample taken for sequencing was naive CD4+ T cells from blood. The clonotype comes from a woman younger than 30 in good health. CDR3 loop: CASSLGGADTQYF. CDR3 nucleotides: TGTGCCAGCTCCCTCGGGGGGGCAGATACGCAGTATTTT.